This TCR beta chain was documented in a study of CXCR3-negative and CXCR3-positive naive CD8 T cells. Study as a whole: The total count of TRB reads reached 120 million to 150 million, and each library contributed about 1.5 +/- 0.3 million. Regarding the study as a whole: Diversity ran similarly high across both naive subsets but far lower in memory CD8+ cells. Naive subsets did not differ in surface CD5, and the authors estimated TCR strength using properties of the TRB CDR3.

Points on this clonotype: Its antigen remains unknown.

Libraries were UMI-labeled 5' RACE TRB cDNA. From its re-call of the 5' RACE reads, TCRdb lists each CDR3 protein once, without DNA. This repertoire includes fewer than 95,000 distinct CDR3 sequences. Definition of naive CD8+ T cells rested on a CD45RO-CCR7+CD27+CD95- profile. The receptor's source is a human donor in good health. Some clones in this sample may be carry-over from other donors' samples. The source material was naive CXCR3- CD8+ T cells from blood. Sample subset: CD45RO-CCR7+CD27+CD95- naive CD8+ T cells lacking CXCR3 (TNR3-).

The CDR3 loop reads CASSQRDHYGYTF. The rearrangement links TRBV4-3 to TRBJ1-2. The CDR3 sequence is 13 residues long. Germline values: CDR1 LGHNA, CDR2 YSLEER.